This T cell receptor (beta chain) was sequenced in a study of T cell changes during pregnancy in multiple sclerosis. Clones were sequenced by immunoSEQ multiplex PCR, and TCRdb holds only the in-frame ones, with some missing. The sample records about 72,000 clones, around 90% being singletons. The sequences come from peripheral blood, collected in the second trimester of pregnancy. The clonotype was recovered from a female donor with multiple sclerosis, enrolled in a pregnancy study.

DNA for the CDR3: TGTGCCAGCTCACCACGGGAGTTCCAAGAGACCCAGTACTTC. Translated: CASSPREFQETQYF. V usage is TRBV18 and J usage is TRBJ2-5, with D maybe TRBD2 (5 bases). Germline lookup yields CDR1 KGHSH and CDR2 LQKENI. This CDR3 comprises 14 residues. Trimming removed 1 base from V and 1 base from J, with 7 bases in between. The variable domain in full, with the rest retrieved from reference TRBV18 and TRBJ2-5, is NAGVMQNPRHLVRRRGQEARLRCSPMKGHSHVYWYRQLPEEGLKFMVYLQKENIIDESGMPKERFSAEFPKEGPSILRIQQVVRGDSAAYFCASSPREFQETQYFGPGTRLLVL.